This T cell receptor beta chain was obtained from a study of control samples from healthy donors and cancer patients. Produced via immunoSEQ multiplex PCR; TCRdb's table is partial and in-frame only. In the table there are approximately 180,000 clones, more than 85% of which are singletons. With 4 bases removed from V and 6 bases from J, the gap between germline ends came to 18 bases. There are 15 residues in the CDR3. The germline CDR1 and CDR2 sequences are SGHTA and FQGNSA. V and J are TRBV7-2 and TRBJ1-1, with D maybe TRBD1 (6 bases). This receptor was identified in a woman aged 40 to 50 in good health. Source material: blood. In DNA form, the CDR3 reads TGTGCCAGCAGCTATACAGGGTTAGGCCTTTCTGAAGCTTTCTTT. This gives the protein CASSYTGLGLSEAFF.